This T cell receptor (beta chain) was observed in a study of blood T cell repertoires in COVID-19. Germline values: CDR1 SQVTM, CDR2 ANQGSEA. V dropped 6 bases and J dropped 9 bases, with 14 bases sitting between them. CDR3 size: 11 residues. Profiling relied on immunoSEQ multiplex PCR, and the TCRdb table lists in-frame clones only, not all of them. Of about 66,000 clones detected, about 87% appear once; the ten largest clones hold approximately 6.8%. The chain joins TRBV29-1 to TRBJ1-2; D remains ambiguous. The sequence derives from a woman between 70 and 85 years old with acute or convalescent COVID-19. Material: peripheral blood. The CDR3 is CSVYSLVSYTF. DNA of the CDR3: TGCAGCGTGTACTCCCTCGTAAGCTACACCTTC.